The 12 T cell receptor beta chains below all came from one sample that was sequenced in a study of CD8 T cells in Susac syndrome. Random hexamers served to reverse transcribe roughly 0.45 to 1 ug RNA. TCRdb used MiXCR to reprocess the immunoSEQ multiplex PCR reads, holding one entry per CDR3 protein. The sample lists 300,000 or so distinct CDR3 sequences; about 91% were seen once. The material sequenced was CD4+ T cells from PBMCs. The source of these receptors is a human donor with multiple sclerosis.

This clonotype was detected only once. The chain is built from TRBV7-2 and TRBJ1-1, with D hard to call. Germline loops: CDR1 SGHTA, CDR2 FQGNSA. Trimming cost V 5 bases and J 6 bases, with 22 bases left between them. This CDR3 comprises 16 residues. The CDR3 sequence: CASSPLPSDPRAEAFF. The CDR3 nucleotides are TGTGCCAGCAGCCCACTCCCGAGCGACCCACGGGCTGAAGCTTTCTTT.

The chain employs TRBV30 and TRBJ1-4, with unresolved D. The CDR3 totals 13 residues. From germline, CDR1 is GTSNPN and CDR2 SVGIG (reference sequence). Between the trimmed V and J ends, which lost 3 bases and 6 bases, there was a span of 11 bases. This CDR3 is CAWRGHWDEKLFF. In nucleotides, the CDR3 is TGTGCCTGGAGGGGCCATTGGGATGAAAAACTGTTTTTT.

This clonotype was seen a few times. The genes are TRBV3-1 and TRBJ1-5; no firm D call. CDR1 and CDR2 (germline): LGHDT, YNNKEL (reference sequence). The CDR3 sequence is 13 residues long. Trimming cost V 0 bases and J 4 bases, with 4 bases left between them. CDR3 amino acids: CASSQDLNQPQHF. CDR3 nucleotide sequence: TGTGCCAGCAGCCAAGATCTAAATCAGCCCCAGCATTTT.

The gene calls are TRBV20-1 and TRBJ1-1, with D maybe TRBD1 (5 bases). V lost 0 bases, J lost 1 base, and 12 bases lay in between. The germline V gene has CDR1 DFQATT and CDR2 SNEGSKA (reference sequence). The CDR3 is made up of 15 amino acids. The CDR3 coding sequence is TGCAGTGCTAGAGATTGGGCAGGGCAGAACACTGAAGCTTTCTTT. Encoded protein: CSARDWAGQNTEAFF.

The V gene is TRBV10-3, the J gene TRBJ1-3; D call uncertain. Trimming left V 1 base short and J 2 bases short, with 6 bases between. The CDR3 is 14 residues long. Germline CDR1 ENHRY, CDR2 SYGVKD. The CDR3, as DNA: TGTGCCATCAGTGAGTTAGGTCCTGGAAACACCATATATTTT. Its protein is CAISELGPGNTIYF.

The chain has TRBV29-1 and TRBJ1-1; 8 bases match TRBD1. V was pared by 6 bases and J by 6 bases, with 15 bases of the junction left unmatched. The length of the CDR3 is 15 residues. The germline V gene has CDR1 SQVTM and CDR2 ANQGSEA. The CDR3: CSVYPTGVVSAEAFF. In DNA form, the CDR3 reads TGCAGCGTCTACCCGACAGGGGTCGTTAGTGCTGAAGCTTTCTTT.

On this clonotype itself: Germline is not matched at one junction end, which may reflect a read error. This rearrangement joins TRBV7-2 to TRBJ2-1; 7 bases agree with TRBD2. The germline V gene encodes CDR1 SGHTA and CDR2 FQGNSA. This CDR3 region has 14 residues. CDR3 DNA: TGTGCCAGCAGCCGAACTCTAGCGGTCGCCTCTCTAGGCTTC. Protein sequence: CASSRTLAVASLGF. Full variable domain (rest looked up from reference TRBV7-2 and TRBJ2-1): GAGVSQSPSNKVTEKGKDVELRCDPISGHTALYWYRQSLGQGLEFLIYFQGNSAPDKSGLPSDRFSAERTGGSVSTLTIQRTQQEDSAVYLCASSRTLAVASLGFGPGTRLTVL.

This chain uses TRBV6-5 with TRBJ1-1, with D maybe TRBD1 (6 bases). CDR1 is MNHEY, CDR2 SVGAGI, per germline. The CDR3 spans 15 residues. Trimming pared 0 bases from V and 0 bases from J, leaving 8 bases between. CDR3 loop: CASSYSRGLNTEAFF. The DNA for the CDR3 is TGTGCCAGCAGTTACTCGAGGGGGTTGAACACTGAAGCTTTCTTT.

This chain connects TRBV15 to TRBJ1-6; 9 nucleotides align to TRBD1. The junction had 4 bases not matched to a gene; V was cut back by 3 bases and J by 7 bases. Germline CDR1 and CDR2: LNHNV and YYDKDF (reference sequence). There are 15 residues in the CDR3. The CDR3 reads CATSSRTGANSPLHF. The CDR3 DNA reads as TGTGCCACCAGCAGCAGGACAGGGGCCAATTCACCCCTCCACTTT.

V gene TRBV5-4 combines with J gene TRBJ1-2, with TRBD1 matching over 10 bases. This CDR3 contains 15 residues. The V segment lost 4 bases and the J segment 5 bases; nucleotides outside the gene matches: 8. Germline lookup yields CDR1 SGHNT and CDR2 YYREEE (reference sequence). As DNA, the CDR3 is TGTGCCAGCAGCCCCGGGACAGGGGTTAAGTATGGCTACACCTTC. It translates to CASSPGTGVKYGYTF.

This clonotype is a singleton in its sample. This chain joins TRBV30 and TRBJ1-4; D may be TRBD1 (6 bases). Trimming took 0 bases from V and 5 from J, leaving 13 bases between them. CDR3 length: 15 residues. Germline V lookup: CDR1 GTSNPN, CDR2 SVGIG (reference sequence). CDR3 nucleotides: TGTGCCTGGAGTGTAGGACAGTGGGGGAATGAAAAACTGTTTTTT. Amino acids: CAWSVGQWGNEKLFF. The full variable domain, completed using reference TRBV30 and TRBJ1-4, is SQTIHQWPATLVQPVGSPLSLECTVEGTSNPNLYWYRQAAGRGLQLLFYSVGIGQISSEVPQNLSASRPQDRQFILSSKKLLLSDSGFYLCAWSVGQWGNEKLFFGSGTQLSVL.

The chain joins TRBV7-9 to TRBJ2-2; TRBD2 aligns across 7 bases. The CDR3 loop spans 14 amino acids. Losses at the gene ends were 3 bases for V and 6 bases for J; bases not matched to a gene: 4. From germline, CDR1 is SEHNR and CDR2 FQNEAQ (reference sequence). CDR3 amino acids: CASSLRLAAGELFF. For the CDR3, the DNA is TGTGCCAGCAGCTTGAGGCTAGCGGCCGGGGAGCTGTTTTTT.